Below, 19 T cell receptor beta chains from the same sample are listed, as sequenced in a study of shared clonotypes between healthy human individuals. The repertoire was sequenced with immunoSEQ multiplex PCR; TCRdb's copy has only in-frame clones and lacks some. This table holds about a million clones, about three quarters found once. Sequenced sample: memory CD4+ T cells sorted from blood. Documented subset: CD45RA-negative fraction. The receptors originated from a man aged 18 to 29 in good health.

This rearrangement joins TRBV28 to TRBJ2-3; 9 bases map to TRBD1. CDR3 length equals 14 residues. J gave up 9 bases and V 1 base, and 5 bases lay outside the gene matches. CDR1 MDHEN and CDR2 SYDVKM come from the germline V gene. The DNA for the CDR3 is TGTGCCAGCAGTTTATTACAGGGGGCAAACACGCAGTATTTT. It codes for CASSLLQGANTQYF.

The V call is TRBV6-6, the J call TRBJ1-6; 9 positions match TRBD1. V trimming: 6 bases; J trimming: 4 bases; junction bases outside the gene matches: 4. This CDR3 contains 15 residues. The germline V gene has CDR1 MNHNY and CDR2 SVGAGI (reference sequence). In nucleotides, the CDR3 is TGTGCCAGCAGCGAACAGGGGGCGTATAATTCACCCCTCCACTTT. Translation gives CASSEQGAYNSPLHF.

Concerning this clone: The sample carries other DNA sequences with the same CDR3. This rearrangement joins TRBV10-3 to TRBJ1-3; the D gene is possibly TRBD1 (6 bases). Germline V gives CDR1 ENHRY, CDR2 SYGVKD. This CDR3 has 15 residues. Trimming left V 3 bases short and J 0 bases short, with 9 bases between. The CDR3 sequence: CAISDRGLSGNTIYF. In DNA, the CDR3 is TGTGCCATCAGTGACAGGGGTCTCTCTGGAAACACCATATATTTT.

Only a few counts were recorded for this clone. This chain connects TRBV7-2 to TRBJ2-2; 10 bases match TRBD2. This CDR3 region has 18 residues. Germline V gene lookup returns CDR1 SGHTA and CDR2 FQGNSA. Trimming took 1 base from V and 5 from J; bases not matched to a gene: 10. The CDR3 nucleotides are TGTGCCAGCAGCTTAGACCCTCCTAGCGGGAGTCGAACCGGGGAGCTGTTTTTT. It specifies CASSLDPPSGSRTGELFF.

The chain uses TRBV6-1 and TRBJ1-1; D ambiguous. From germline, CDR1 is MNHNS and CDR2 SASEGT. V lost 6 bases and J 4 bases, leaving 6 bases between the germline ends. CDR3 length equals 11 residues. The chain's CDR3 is CASRPATEAFF. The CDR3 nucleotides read TGTGCCAGCAGGCCAGCCACTGAAGCTTTCTTT.

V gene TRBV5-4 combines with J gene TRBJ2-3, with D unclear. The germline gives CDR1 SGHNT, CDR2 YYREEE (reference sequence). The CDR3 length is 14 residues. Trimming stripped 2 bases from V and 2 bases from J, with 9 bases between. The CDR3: CASSFRSNTDTQYF. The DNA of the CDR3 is TGTGCCAGCAGCTTTAGGTCTAACACAGATACGCAGTATTTT.

DNA of the CDR3: TGTGCCAGCAGCTTGGGGGACAGAATACACTATGGCTACACCTTC. This encodes CASSLGDRIHYGYTF. The gene calls are TRBV7-2 and TRBJ1-2, with 7 bases aligning to TRBD1. The V gene end was trimmed by 3 bases and the J gene end by 3 bases; junction bases not matched to a gene: 7. CDR1 is SGHTA and CDR2 is FQGNSA in the germline V gene. CDR3 size: 15 residues. The full variable domain, its missing parts supplied by reference TRBV7-2 and TRBJ1-2, is GAGVSQSPSNKVTEKGKDVELRCDPISGHTALYWYRQSLGQGLEFLIYFQGNSAPDKSGLPSDRFSAERTGGSVSTLTIQRTQQEDSAVYLCASSLGDRIHYGYTFGSGTRLTVV.

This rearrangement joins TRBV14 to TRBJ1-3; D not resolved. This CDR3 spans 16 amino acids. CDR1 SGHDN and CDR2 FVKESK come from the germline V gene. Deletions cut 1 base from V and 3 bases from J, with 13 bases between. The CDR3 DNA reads TGTGCCAGCAGCCAAGTGGTACCGTTCAGTGGAAACACCATATATTTT. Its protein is CASSQVVPFSGNTIYF.

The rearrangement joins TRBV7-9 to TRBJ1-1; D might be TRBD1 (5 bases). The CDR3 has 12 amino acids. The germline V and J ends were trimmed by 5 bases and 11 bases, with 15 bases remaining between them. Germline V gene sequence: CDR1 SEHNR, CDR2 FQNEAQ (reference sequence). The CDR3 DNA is TGTGCCAGCAGCCTGCGGGACTCCGGGGCTTTCTTT. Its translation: CASSLRDSGAFF.

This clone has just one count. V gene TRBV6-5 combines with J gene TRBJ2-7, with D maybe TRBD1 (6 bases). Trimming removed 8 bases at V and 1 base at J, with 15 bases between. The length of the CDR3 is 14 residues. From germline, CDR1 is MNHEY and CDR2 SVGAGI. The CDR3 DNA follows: TGTGCCAGCGGGCCTCCGGGACAATCCTACGAGCAGTACTTC. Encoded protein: CASGPPGQSYEQYF.

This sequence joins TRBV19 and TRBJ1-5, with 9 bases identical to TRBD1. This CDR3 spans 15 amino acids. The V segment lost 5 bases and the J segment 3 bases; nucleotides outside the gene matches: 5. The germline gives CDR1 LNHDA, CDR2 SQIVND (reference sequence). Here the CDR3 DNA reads TGTGCCAGTAGTCCGGGACAGGGATACAATCAGCCCCAGCATTTT. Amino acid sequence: CASSPGQGYNQPQHF.

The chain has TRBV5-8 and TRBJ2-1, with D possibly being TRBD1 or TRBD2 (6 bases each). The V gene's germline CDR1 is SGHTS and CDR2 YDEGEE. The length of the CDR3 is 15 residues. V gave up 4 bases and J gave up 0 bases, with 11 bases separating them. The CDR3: CASSRGLSSYNEQFF. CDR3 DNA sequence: TGTGCCAGCAGCCGGGGGCTAAGCTCCTACAATGAGCAGTTCTTC.

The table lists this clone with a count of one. CDR3 coding DNA: TGTGCCAGTAGTCTCAGCGTGGGGGCGCCGGGCTACACCTTC. Protein product: CASSLSVGAPGYTF. The chain employs TRBV19 and TRBJ1-2, with a tentative D call TRBD1 (6 bases). V dropped 5 bases and J dropped 8 bases, with 18 bases sitting between them. The germline gives CDR1 LNHDA, CDR2 SQIVND (reference sequence). CDR3 size: 14 residues.

CDR3 sequence (DNA): TGTGCTAGTGGTTCCTCGATGGAGACCCAGTACTTC. Amino acids: CASGSSMETQYF. The chain is built from TRBV12-5 and TRBJ2-5, with D uncertain. V shed 4 bases and J shed 5 bases, with 8 bases lying between them. The CDR3 sequence is 12 residues long. Germline V CDR1 and CDR2: LGHNT, FRNRAP.

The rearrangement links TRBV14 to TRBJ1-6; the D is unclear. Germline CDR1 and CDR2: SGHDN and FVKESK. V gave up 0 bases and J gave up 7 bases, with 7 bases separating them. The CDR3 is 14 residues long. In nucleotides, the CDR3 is TGTGCCAGCAGCCAAGATGAGGGAAATTCACCCCTCCACTTT. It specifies CASSQDEGNSPLHF.

The CDR3 region is CASSFGQGNIQYF. CDR3 DNA sequence: TGTGCCAGCAGTTTCGGACAGGGAAACATTCAGTACTTC. The V gene is TRBV2, the J gene TRBJ2-4; 8 bases line up with TRBD1. The J segment lost 6 bases and the V segment lost 5 bases, leaving 3 bases of the junction unmatched. This CDR3 region has 13 residues. Germline V gives CDR1 SNHLY, CDR2 FYNNEI.

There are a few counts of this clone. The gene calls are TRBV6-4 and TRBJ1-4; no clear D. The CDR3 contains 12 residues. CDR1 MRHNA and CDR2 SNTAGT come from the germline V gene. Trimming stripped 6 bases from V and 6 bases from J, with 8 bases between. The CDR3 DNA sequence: TGTGCCAGCAGGGAGCGCCATGAAAAACTGTTTTTT. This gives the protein CASRERHEKLFF.

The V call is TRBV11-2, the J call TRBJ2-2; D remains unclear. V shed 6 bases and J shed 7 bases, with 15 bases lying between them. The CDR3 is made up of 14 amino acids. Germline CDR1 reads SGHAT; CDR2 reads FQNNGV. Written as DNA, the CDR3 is TGTGCCAGCAGTCAAAATCGGGCTATCGGGGAGCTGTTTTTT. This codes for CASSQNRAIGELFF.

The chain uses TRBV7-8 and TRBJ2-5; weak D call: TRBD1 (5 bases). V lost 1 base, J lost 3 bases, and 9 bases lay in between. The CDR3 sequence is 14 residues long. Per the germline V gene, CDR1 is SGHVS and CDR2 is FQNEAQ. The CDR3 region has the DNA TGTGCCAGCAGCTTAGGGACAAGTAAAGAGACCCAGTACTTC. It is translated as CASSLGTSKETQYF.